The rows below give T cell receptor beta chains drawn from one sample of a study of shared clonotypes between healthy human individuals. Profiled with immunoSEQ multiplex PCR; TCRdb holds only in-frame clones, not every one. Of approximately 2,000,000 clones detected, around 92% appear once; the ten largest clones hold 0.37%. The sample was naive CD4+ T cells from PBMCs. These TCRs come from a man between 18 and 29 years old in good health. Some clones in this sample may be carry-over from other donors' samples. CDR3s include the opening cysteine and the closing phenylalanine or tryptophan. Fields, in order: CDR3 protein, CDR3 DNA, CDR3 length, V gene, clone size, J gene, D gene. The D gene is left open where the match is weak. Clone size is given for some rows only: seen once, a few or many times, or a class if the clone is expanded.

CASSEVAQHF,TGTGCCAGCAGTGAAGTTGCCCAGCATTTT,10,TRBV6-5,-,TRBJ1-5,-
CASRRGTDTQYF,TGTGCCAGCAGGCGAGGGACAGATACGCAGTATTTT,12,TRBV6-1,-,TRBJ2-3,-
CSAIDLKSSYNEQFF,TGCAGCGCCATAGACTTGAAGAGCTCCTACAATGAGCAGTTCTTC,15,TRBV29-1,-,TRBJ2-1,-
CASSSGSAGRQPQHF,TGTGCCAGCAGCTCCGGGTCGGCAGGGCGTCAGCCCCAGCATTTT,15,TRBV7-2,-,TRBJ1-5,-
CASTSGRKLFF,TGTGCCAGCACCTCGGGTAGAAAACTGTTTTTT,11,TRBV28,few,TRBJ1-4,-
CASSRDGQTGELFF,TGCGCCAGCAGCCGGGACGGACAAACCGGGGAGCTGTTTTTT,14,TRBV5-1,-,TRBJ2-2,-
CASSLDNTGELFF,TGCGCCAGCAGCTTGGATAACACCGGGGAGCTGTTTTTT,13,TRBV5-1,-,TRBJ2-2,-
CASSLIGQGIQPQHF,TGTGCCAGCAGCTTAATAGGACAGGGAATTCAGCCCCAGCATTTT,15,TRBV7-2,-,TRBJ1-5,TRBD1
CAWSADVDGYTF,TGTGCCTGGAGTGCGGACGTCGATGGCTACACCTTC,12,TRBV30,few,TRBJ1-2,-
CASWDRGGEKLFF,TGTGCCAGCTGGGACAGGGGGGGAGAAAAACTGTTTTTT,13,TRBV14,-,TRBJ1-4,TRBD1
CSAPSGYEQYF,TGCAGTGCCCCGTCCGGCTACGAGCAGTACTTC,11,TRBV20-1,-,TRBJ2-7,-
CATQGRNQPQHF,TGTGCCACTCAGGGAAGAAATCAGCCCCAGCATTTT,12,TRBV28,-,TRBJ1-5,-
CASSLVDSTDTQYF,TGCGCCAGCAGCTTGGTGGATAGCACAGATACGCAGTATTTT,14,TRBV5-1,-,TRBJ2-3,-
CASSSEDWSQETQYF,TGCGCCAGCAGCTCCGAAGACTGGAGCCAAGAGACCCAGTACTTC,15,TRBV5-1,-,TRBJ2-5,-
CASSVGQGETQYF,TGTGCCAGCAGCGTTGGACAGGGAGAGACCCAGTACTTC,13,TRBV9,-,TRBJ2-5,TRBD1
CASSLGLSYEQYF,TGTGCCAGCAGCTTAGGTTTGAGCTACGAGCAGTACTTC,13,TRBV7-9,-,TRBJ2-7,-
CASSVAWEQYF,TGTGCCAGCAGTGTTGCTTGGGAGCAGTACTTC,11,TRBV25-1,-,TRBJ2-7,-
CSVGRAPNSGELFF,TGCAGCGTTGGCCGCGCCCCCAACAGCGGGGAGCTGTTTTTT,14,TRBV29-1,-,TRBJ2-2,-
CASSLRRLSGSTDTQYF,TGTGCCAGCAGTTTACGCCGACTAAGCGGGAGCACAGATACGCAGTATTTT,17,TRBV27,-,TRBJ2-3,-
CASKGSSQGEQYF,TGTGCCAGTAAGGGGTCTAGTCAAGGCGAGCAGTACTTC,13,TRBV19,-,TRBJ2-7,-
CASSLVAGGSYNEQFF,TGCGCCAGCAGCTTGGTTGCGGGAGGCTCCTACAATGAGCAGTTCTTC,16,TRBV5-1,-,TRBJ2-1,TRBD2
CASSSGATNYGYTF,TGCGCCAGCAGCTCAGGGGCAACTAACTATGGCTACACCTTC,14,TRBV5-1,-,TRBJ1-2,-
CATRTITQPFF,TGTGCCACCCGAACGATCACACAGCCGTTCTTC,11,TRBV28,once,TRBJ2-1,-
CASSLGGDTEAFF,TGTGCCAGCAGCTTAGGCGGGGACACTGAAGCTTTCTTT,13,TRBV11-3,few,TRBJ1-1,-
CASSRRTGVDEQYF,TGTGCCAGCAGCCGTAGGACAGGGGTGGACGAGCAGTACTTC,14,TRBV5-4,-,TRBJ2-7,TRBD1
CASSIRPDGGSTLLEQYF,TGTGCCAGTAGTATCCGCCCTGACGGTGGCAGCACCCTTCTCGAGCAGTACTTC,18,TRBV19,-,TRBJ2-7,-
CASSLMGGENIQYF,TGTGCCAGCAGCTTGATGGGGGGCGAAAACATTCAGTACTTC,14,TRBV11-2,-,TRBJ2-4,-
CASSQVRGEEQYF,TGCGCCAGCAGCCAAGTTAGAGGAGAGGAGCAGTACTTC,13,TRBV4-1,-,TRBJ2-5,-
CASSGMRRGPGELFF,TGTGCCAGCAGTGGTATGAGGAGGGGGCCCGGGGAGCTGTTTTTT,15,TRBV2,-,TRBJ2-2,-
CASSPRADVNYEQYF,TGTGCCAGCTCACCACGGGCGGATGTAAATTACGAGCAGTACTTC,15,TRBV18,-,TRBJ2-7,-
CSVVEGRGNQPQHF,TGCAGCGTTGTGGAGGGCAGGGGTAATCAGCCCCAGCATTTT,14,TRBV29-1,-,TRBJ1-5,-
CASSQGIAGELYEQYF,TGCGCCAGCAGCCAGGGAATAGCGGGAGAACTCTACGAGCAGTACTTC,16,TRBV4-1,-,TRBJ2-7,TRBD2
CASSGMGAVNTEAFF,TGTGCCAGTAGTGGAATGGGGGCAGTGAACACTGAAGCTTTCTTT,15,TRBV19,-,TRBJ1-1,-
CASRVQGRTNSPLHF,TGTGCCAGCAGGGTTCAGGGGAGAACTAATTCACCCCTCCACTTT,15,TRBV6-5,-,TRBJ1-6,-
CASSPPSGTSGAPGYTQYF,TGTGCCAGCAGTCCACCTTCCGGGACTAGCGGGGCCCCGGGGTATACGCAGTATTTT,19,TRBV28,-,TRBJ2-3,TRBD2
CASSDVQSNQPQHF,TGTGCCAGCAGTGATGTACAGAGCAATCAGCCCCAGCATTTT,14,TRBV2,-,TRBJ1-5,-
CAIRGGLVVNEQFF,TGTGCCATCAGGGGGGGACTAGTGGTCAATGAGCAGTTCTTC,14,TRBV10-3,-,TRBJ2-1,TRBD2
CASSSRGYTEAFF,TGTGCCAGTAGTAGCAGGGGTTACACTGAAGCTTTCTTT,13,TRBV19,-,TRBJ1-1,-
CASSLTDWDYGYTF,TGTGCCAGCTCACTCACTGACTGGGACTATGGCTACACCTTC,14,TRBV18,few,TRBJ1-2,-
CASSLSGTGYQPQHF,TGTGCCAGCAGTTTATCTGGGACAGGGTATCAGCCCCAGCATTTT,15,TRBV27,-,TRBJ1-5,TRBD1
CASTGHPTNEKLFF,TGCGCCAGTACAGGGCATCCAACTAATGAAAAACTGTTTTTT,14,TRBV23-1,-,TRBJ1-4,-
CASSQLFNEQFF,TGCGCCAGCAGCCAGTTATTCAATGAGCAGTTCTTC,12,TRBV10-1,-,TRBJ2-1,-
CASSRARQGEAYEQYF,TGCGCCAGCAGCCGCGCCCGACAGGGGGAAGCCTACGAGCAGTACTTC,16,TRBV4-1,-,TRBJ2-7,TRBD1
CASSQDGTNGGRSPLHF,TGCGCCAGCAGCCAAGATGGGACAAACGGGGGAAGATCACCCCTCCACTTT,17,TRBV4-1,-,TRBJ1-6,-
CASSLLVNTEAFF,TGTGCCAGCAGCTTATTAGTGAACACTGAAGCTTTCTTT,13,TRBV7-2,-,TRBJ1-1,-
CASSLSPSGRDTQYF,TGTGCCAGCAGCTTATCGCCTAGCGGGAGGGATACGCAGTATTTT,15,TRBV7-8,-,TRBJ2-3,TRBD2
CASSPSRETQYF,TGTGCCAGCAGCCCAAGTCGGGAGACCCAGTACTTC,12,TRBV7-2,-,TRBJ2-5,-
CASSLVGDSNNEQFF,TGTGCCAGCAGCTTGGTGGGGGACTCTAACAATGAGCAGTTCTTC,15,TRBV5-6,-,TRBJ2-1,-
CASSLGLAGAYEQYF,TGTGCCAGCAGCCTCGGACTAGCGGGAGCCTACGAGCAGTACTTC,15,TRBV7-3,-,TRBJ2-7,TRBD2
CASSPGQGREPQHF,TGTGCCAGCAGCCCCGGACAGGGCCGGGAGCCCCAGCATTTT,14,TRBV28,-,TRBJ1-5,TRBD1
CASSSQQGAWEKLFF,TGTGCCAGCAGCTCCCAACAGGGGGCCTGGGAAAAACTGTTTTTT,15,TRBV7-9,-,TRBJ1-4,TRBD1
CASSQGQNYGYTF,TGCGCCAGCAGCCAGGGACAGAACTATGGCTACACCTTC,13,TRBV4-1,-,TRBJ1-2,TRBD1
CSVVTRAPEGQYF,TGCAGCGTTGTAACTCGAGCCCCTGAGGGCCAGTACTTC,13,TRBV29-1,-,TRBJ2-5,-
CASSLGRESTDTQYF,TGCGCCAGCAGCTTAGGCCGGGAGTCCACAGATACGCAGTATTTT,15,TRBV5-1,-,TRBJ2-3,-
CASRALAGVHYGYTF,TGTGCCAGCAGGGCCCTCGCAGGGGTTCATTATGGCTACACCTTC,15,TRBV6-5,-,TRBJ1-2,-
CASSAWGQGAGELFF,TGCGCCAGCAGCGCGTGGGGACAGGGGGCAGGGGAGCTGTTTTTT,15,TRBV5-1,-,TRBJ2-2,TRBD1
CAASGSPYNEQFF,TGTGCCGCGAGCGGGAGTCCCTACAATGAGCAGTTCTTC,13,TRBV5-4,-,TRBJ2-1,TRBD2